This TCR beta chain stems from a study of post-analysis software for immune sequencing data. The CDR3 covers 16 residues. J was trimmed by 2 bases and V by 6 bases; bases with no gene match: 1. The germline gives CDR1 MDHEN, CDR2 SYDVKM. Sequencing libraries made from TCR beta cDNA carried unique molecular identifiers. There were roughly 0.85 to 11 million T cells, and about 540,000 cDNA molecules came from them. TCRdb ran MiXCR on the PCR reads and lists one entry per CDR3 protein. The sample holds some 800,000 distinct CDR3 sequences, around 45% seen once. With regard to this clonotype: Antigen specificity is unknown. A much larger clonotype is one base distant, so this may be a read error.

Study results and limitations: Under the F measure, samples that were prepared in one batch clustered strongly together. Comparison of patients with controls showed 4 to 6 TRBV segments more frequent in patients, TRBV5-6, TRBV5-1 and TRBV20-1 among them.

The chain is built from TRBV28 and TRBJ2-6, with 13 bases lining up with TRBD2. This TCR was sampled from a girl aged 10-17 years with multiple sclerosis. Sequenced: blood. The CDR3 sequence: CASSGLAGAGANVLTF. In nucleotides, the CDR3 is TGTGCCAGCAGCGGACTAGCGGGAGCTGGGGCCAACGTCCTGACTTTC.